The clone carrying this T cell receptor beta chain was recorded many times. Its specificity is not known. These data belong to a study of HIV-infected patients and healthy controls. Study summary: After three months of therapy, CD4 counts rose modestly but significantly in about 85% of the 16 patients.

Study results and limitations: During therapy, HIV-associated CDR3s fell significantly in frequency, while CMV-associated CDR3s did not change significantly.

This CDR3 is built from 17 residues. Unmatched junction bases numbered 14, after V lost 5 bases and J lost 5 bases. Germline CDR1 reads SGHTA; CDR2 reads FQGNSA. No cell fractionation was done, so the repertoire covers all unsorted peripheral blood T cells. 450 to 600 ng RNA was reverse transcribed with alpha and beta constant-region primers. Using multiplexing indices, alpha and beta chain libraries were generated apart by chain-specific third strand synthesis. MiXCR, run by TCRdb on the 5' RACE reads, gives a single entry per CDR3 protein. This sample yields approximately 9,500 distinct CDR3 sequences, of which around 5.3% are seen a single time; approximately 14% belongs to the top ten.

The chain uses TRBV7-2 and TRBJ2-5; 10 nucleotides agree with TRBD2. The source of this sequence is an adult with HIV infection. Source: blood, taken before antiretroviral therapy. CDR3 in amino acids: CASSVSASGGLVETQYF. For the CDR3, the DNA is TGTGCCAGCAGCGTCTCGGCTAGCGGGGGATTGGTGGAGACCCAGTACTTC.